The rows below give T cell receptor beta chains drawn from one sample of a study of blood T cell repertoires in COVID-19. The method was immunoSEQ multiplex PCR; TCRdb's version includes in-frame clones alone and lacks a portion of them. The sample has about 39,000 clones; 90% to 95% are singletons. Input material: peripheral blood. These TCRs come from a man in his forties or fifties with active COVID-19. Each CDR3 is given with its conserved first and last residue. Each record gives: D gene, V gene, clone size, J gene, CDR3 DNA, CDR3 protein. D genes are given only for firm matches. Size is omitted from some rows. Given values are once, few, many or a class for expanded clones.

>TRBD1|TRBV25-1|-|TRBJ1-2
TGTGCCAGCAGTGAACCGGGACAGGGGTCCTATGGCTACACCTTC
CASSEPGQGSYGYTF
>-|TRBV30|once|TRBJ1-3
TGTGCCTGGACTATTGGACTGATCTCTGGAAACACCATATATTTT
CAWTIGLISGNTIYF
>TRBD2|TRBV2|-|TRBJ2-3
TGTGCCAGCAGGGGAGGGACAGATACGCAGTATTTT
CASRGGTDTQYF
>-|TRBV21-1|-|TRBJ1-3
TGTGCCAGCAGCCCCCCTGAGTGGGGGGGGACACATTTT
CASSPPEWGGTHF
>TRBD1|TRBV2|-|TRBJ1-2
TGTGCCAGCAGAGCCAGGGGGCTCGGCTACACCTTC
CASRARGLGYTF
>TRBD2|TRBV2|-|TRBJ2-7
TGTGCCAGCAAGTCGCTAGCGGGGGGGGTCGACGAGCAGTACTTC
CASKSLAGGVDEQYF
>-|TRBV10-2|-|TRBJ1-1
TGCGCCAGCAGACCGATTCACTCAGGAAACACTGAAGCTTTCTTT
CASRPIHSGNTEAFF
>TRBD1|TRBV6-5|-|TRBJ1-2
TGTGCCAGCAGTAGACGACAGGGGAGCGATGGCTACACCTTC
CASSRRQGSDGYTF
>-|TRBV30|-|TRBJ1-2
TGTGCCTGGGCCCACGGACAGTATGGCTACACCTTC
CAWAHGQYGYTF
>-|TRBV30|-|TRBJ1-2
TGTGCCTGGAGTGTACTCGGGGTATATGGCTACACCTTC
CAWSVLGVYGYTF
>TRBD1|TRBV2|once|TRBJ2-1
TGTGCCAGCAGTCTACAGGGGGACAATGAGCAGTTCTTC
CASSLQGDNEQFF
>TRBD1|TRBV29-1|-|TRBJ1-2
TGCAGCGTTGAAGGCCAGGGGGCAAAAGGCTACACCTTC
CSVEGQGAKGYTF
>-|TRBV2|-|TRBJ2-3
TGTGCCAGCAGCCTAGCAATAGATACGCAGTATTTT
CASSLAIDTQYF
>-|TRBV19|once|TRBJ1-3
TGTGCCAGTAGTAAACCGACTGATTTCTCTGGAAACACCATATATTTT
CASSKPTDFSGNTIYF
>TRBD1|TRBV11-2|once|TRBJ2-5
TGTGCCAGCAGTTATCAGGGGGCGACCGAGACCCAGTACTTC
CASSYQGATETQYF
>TRBD1|TRBV5-1|few|TRBJ2-7
TGCGCCAGCAGCTTGAAAGGGGACAGGGCTGGCTACGAGCAGTACTTC
CASSLKGDRAGYEQYF
>-|TRBV20-1|-|TRBJ2-3
TGCAGTGCCCCCCTCACAGATACGCAGTATTTT
CSAPLTDTQYF
>-|TRBV6-5|once|TRBJ1-5
TGTGCCAGCAGTTACTTCCCAGGGGTTAATCAGCCCCAGCATTTT
CASSYFPGVNQPQHF
>-|TRBV21-1|-|TRBJ1-1
TGTGCCAGCAGCAAACTTGGGCGTAGGACTGAAGCTTTCTTT
CASSKLGRRTEAFF
>-|TRBV18|-|TRBJ1-5
TGTGCCAGCTCACCAGGGGGGGCACGCAATCAGCCCCAGCATTTT
CASSPGGARNQPQHF
>TRBD1|TRBV3-1/TRBV3-2|-|TRBJ1-2
TGTGCCAGCAGCTCCCTCGGACAGGGGGCATTCGGCTACACCTTC
CASSSLGQGAFGYTF
>-|TRBV7-2|-|TRBJ2-5
TGTGCCAGCAGCAACGGTCGACAAAAAGAGACCCAGTACTTC
CASSNGRQKETQYF
>-|TRBV5-4|-|TRBJ2-2
TGTGCCAGCAAACCCCCGGGGGACACCGGGGAGCTGTTTTTT
CASKPPGDTGELFF
>-|TRBV12-3/TRBV12-4|-|TRBJ1-2
TGTGCCAGCAGTTTAGATAGCTCTTCCGGCTACACCTTC
CASSLDSSSGYTF
>-|TRBV3-1/TRBV3-2|-|TRBJ2-2
TGTGCCAGCAGCGACCCAGGGCGATCGAACACCGGGGAGCTGTTTTTT
CASSDPGRSNTGELFF
>TRBD2|TRBV5-1|-|TRBJ2-1
TGCGCCACCTCTAGCCAGCGGGGGGGCTTCGATGAGCAGTTCTTC
CATSSQRGGFDEQFF
>-|TRBV5-8|-|TRBJ1-6
TGTGCCAGCAGCTGGGGGAGGTCACCCCTCCACTTT
CASSWGRSPLHF
>-|TRBV6-5|-|TRBJ2-5
TGTGCCAGCAGTTACGGTCCTACGGGGGTAGAGACCCAGTACTTC
CASSYGPTGVETQYF
>-|TRBV11-3|-|TRBJ2-3
TGTGCCAGCAGCCAGCGGACTAGCACAGATACGCAGTATTTT
CASSQRTSTDTQYF
>-|TRBV18|-|TRBJ2-3
TGTGCCAGCTCACCTGCTGCGGTAAGGAGCACAGATACGCAGTATTTT
CASSPAAVRSTDTQYF
>-|TRBV7-2|-|TRBJ1-2
TGTGCCAGCAGCTCCCCCCTGGGGGCGAAAGGCTACACCTTC
CASSSPLGAKGYTF
>TRBD1|TRBV5-5|few|TRBJ1-6
TGTGCCAGCAGCTTGTACGGGACAGGGGATTCACCCCTCCACTTT
CASSLYGTGDSPLHF
>TRBD2|TRBV2|-|TRBJ2-3
TGTGCCAGCAGGGGTGGGACTAGCGCCTATACGCAGTATTTT
CASRGGTSAYTQYF
>-|TRBV5-8|-|TRBJ2-2
TGTGCCAGCAGCTTGGCCCTAAGGGACTCGGGCACCGGGGAGCTGTTTTTT
CASSLALRDSGTGELFF
>-|TRBV5-8|-|TRBJ1-3
TGTGCCAGCAGCTTGTCCAGTTACACCATATATTTT
CASSLSSYTIYF
>TRBD1|TRBV4-1|-|TRBJ1-4
TGCGCCAGCAGCCAAGAAGCCCCTGGAGGGGGCATACGAGAAAAACTGTTTTTT
CASSQEAPGGGIREKLFF
>-|TRBV3-1/TRBV3-2|few|TRBJ1-2
TGTGCCAGCAGCCCGACTCGGGGAAGCTATGGCTACACCTTC
CASSPTRGSYGYTF
>-|TRBV18|-|TRBJ1-2
TGTGCCAGCTCCCCCGGGGCAGGACTAAACTATGGCTACACCTTC
CASSPGAGLNYGYTF
>-|TRBV18|-|TRBJ2-2
TGTGCCAGCTCACCACCGAACTCCCAGGGGCTCGACACCGGGGAGCTGTTTTTT
CASSPPNSQGLDTGELFF
>TRBD1|TRBV5-1|-|TRBJ1-2
TGCGCCAGCAGCTCCGGGACAGCAAACTATGGCTACACCTTC
CASSSGTANYGYTF
>-|TRBV7-8|-|TRBJ1-1
TGTGCCAGCAGCTTAAGCGCGGGTATGAACACTGAAGCTTTCTTT
CASSLSAGMNTEAFF
>TRBD1|TRBV7-9|-|TRBJ1-2
TGTGCCAGCAGCCTCGGGACAGGGTGGAATGGCTACACCTTC
CASSLGTGWNGYTF
>-|TRBV18|-|TRBJ2-2
TGTGCCAGCTCATCGGACTTGCAGACCGGGGAGCTGTTTTTT
CASSSDLQTGELFF
>-|TRBV4-3|-|TRBJ2-7
TGCGCCAGCAGCCAACCCAAAGTACCTATTTTGACTCACTATACCGAGCAGTACTTC
CASSQPKVPILTHYTEQYF
>-|TRBV18|-|TRBJ1-6
TGTGCCAGCTCACGAGTAGGGGGAAGAGATTATAATTCACCCCTCCACTTT
CASSRVGGRDYNSPLHF
>TRBD2|TRBV6-5|-|TRBJ2-7
TGTGCCAGCAGTTACGCTCTAGCGGGGGGCTACGAGCAGTACTTC
CASSYALAGGYEQYF
>TRBD2|TRBV10-3|-|TRBJ2-3
TGTGCCATCAGGAGGACTAGCGGGGTTGGAGATACGCAGTATTTT
CAIRRTSGVGDTQYF
>-|TRBV7-9|-|TRBJ2-2
TGTGCCAGCAGCTTAGAAGAGGGCGGGGAGCTGTTTTTT
CASSLEEGGELFF
>-|TRBV5-1|-|TRBJ1-4
TGCGCCAGCAGCTTGGCCGGGTCTTTATCGGAAACTAATGAAAAACTGTTTTTT
CASSLAGSLSETNEKLFF
>TRBD1|TRBV18|once|TRBJ1-1
TGTGCCAGCTCCCTTCAACAGGGGGGAAACACTGAAGCTTTCTTT
CASSLQQGGNTEAFF
>-|TRBV5-4|-|TRBJ2-5
TGTGCCAGCAGCACCGACAGGTACCAAGAGACCCAGTACTTC
CASSTDRYQETQYF
>TRBD2|TRBV9|-|TRBJ2-5
TGTGCCAGCAGCGATAATCAGGGAGGGCAAGAGACCCAGTACTTC
CASSDNQGGQETQYF
>-|TRBV7-2|-|TRBJ2-3
TGTGCCAGCAGCTTGGGGACACCGGTAGATACGCAGTATTTT
CASSLGTPVDTQYF
>-|TRBV15|-|TRBJ2-7
TGTGCCACCAGCAGAGAGGCAGGGAATAGTTACGAGCAGTACTTC
CATSREAGNSYEQYF
>TRBD1|TRBV18|once|TRBJ2-2
TGTGCCAGCTCTGGACAGGGGGCCGGGGAGCTGTTTTTT
CASSGQGAGELFF